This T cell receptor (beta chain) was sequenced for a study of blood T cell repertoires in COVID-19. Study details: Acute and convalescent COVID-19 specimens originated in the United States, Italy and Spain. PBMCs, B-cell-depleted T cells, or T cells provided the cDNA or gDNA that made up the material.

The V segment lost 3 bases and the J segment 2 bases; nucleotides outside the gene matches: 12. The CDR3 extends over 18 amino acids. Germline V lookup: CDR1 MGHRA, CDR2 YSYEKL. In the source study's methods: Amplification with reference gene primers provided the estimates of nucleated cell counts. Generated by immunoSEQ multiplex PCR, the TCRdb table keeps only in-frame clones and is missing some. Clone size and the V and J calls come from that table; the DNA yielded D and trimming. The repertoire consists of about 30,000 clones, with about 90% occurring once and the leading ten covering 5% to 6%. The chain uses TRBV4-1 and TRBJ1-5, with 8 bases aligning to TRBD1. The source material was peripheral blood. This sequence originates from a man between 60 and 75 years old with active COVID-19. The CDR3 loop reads CASSQAGQGRTRNQPQHF. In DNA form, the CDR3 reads TGCGCCAGCAGCCAGGCCGGACAGGGTAGGACGCGCAATCAGCCCCAGCATTTT.